This TCR beta chain was sequenced in a study of a mutant IDH1 vaccine in newly diagnosed glioma. General study findings and limits: The study observed vaccine-induced immune responses in about 93% of patients.

A note on this clone: Its antigen is still unknown.

Repertoires were generated with immunoSEQ multiplex PCR, while TCRdb's copy carries only in-frame clones and drops some. The data hold roughly 29,000 clones, with approximately 80% observed a single time. The CDR3 runs 15 residues. V was pared by 5 bases and J by 2 bases, with 14 bases between. Germline CDR1 reads SEHNR; CDR2 reads FQNEAQ (reference sequence). Time point in this sample: week 23, last vaccination. Vaccine doses each comprised 300 ug of mutant IDH1 20-mer peptide, with topical imiquimod. The specimen was PBMCs, collected from a glioma patient whose treatment included an IDH1 peptide vaccine. This TCR was recovered from a woman under 30 with glioma. The chain employs TRBV7-9 and TRBJ2-3; TRBD1 is a possible D gene (6 bases). The CDR3 nucleotides are TGTGCCAGCAGCACTTGGACAGAAACCACAGATACGCAGTATTTT. Protein sequence: CASSTWTETTDTQYF.